The 20 T cell receptor beta chains below come from one sample, sequenced in a study of identifying expanded T cells in peripheral blood. The protocol was immunoSEQ multiplex PCR, while the TCRdb copy is restricted to in-frame clones and leaves out a portion. The sample holds just over 90,000 clones, roughly 90% seen once. Sequenced material: blood. Receptor source: a person aged 18 to 75 in good health.

This chain joins TRBV10-3 and TRBJ2-7; 7 nucleotides agree with TRBD1. With 10 bases clipped from V and 0 bases from J, the junction kept 3 bases outside the gene matches. Looked up from germline, CDR1 is ENHRY and CDR2 is SYGVKD. The length of the CDR3 is 12 residues. The CDR3, as DNA: TGTGCCACCAGACAGGGCTCCTACGAGCAGTACTTC. Translating gives CATRQGSYEQYF.

J is TRBJ2-3 and V is TRBV7-2; TRBD1 aligns across 7 bases. The germline CDR1 and CDR2 sequences are SGHTA and FQGNSA. CDR3 length: 15 residues. The V segment lost 2 bases and the J segment 5 bases; nucleotides outside the gene matches: 7. CDR3 DNA: TGTGCCAGCAGCTTACATGGTTCAGGGGGAGATACGCAGTATTTT. Translation gives CASSLHGSGGDTQYF. Combining the CDR3 with reference TRBV7-2 and TRBJ2-3 gives the whole variable domain GAGVSQSPSNKVTEKGKDVELRCDPISGHTALYWYRQSLGQGLEFLIYFQGNSAPDKSGLPSDRFSAERTGGSVSTLTIQRTQQEDSAVYLCASSLHGSGGDTQYFGPGTRLTVL.

The DNA of the CDR3 is TGTGCCAGCAGCCAATCCGGGACGGCGAACACTGAAGCTTTCTTT. Its translation: CASSQSGTANTEAFF. The chain is built from TRBV7-3 and TRBJ1-1; maybe TRBD1 (5 bases). Germline CDR1 and CDR2: SGHTA and FQGTGA. The CDR3 contains 15 residues. V was trimmed by 5 bases and J by 1 base, leaving 14 bases between them.

This sequence joins TRBV6-4 and TRBJ1-1; the D gene is possibly TRBD1 (6 bases). The CDR3 has 14 residues. The germline V and J ends were trimmed by 4 bases and 3 bases, with 12 bases remaining between them. In germline, CDR1 is MRHNA, CDR2 SNTAGT. CDR3 DNA: TGTGCCAGCAGTGGTTGGGACACTTACACTGAAGCTTTCTTT. It yields the protein CASSGWDTYTEAFF.

The V and J genes are TRBV4-1 and TRBJ2-7; possible D gene TRBD1, 6 bases. This CDR3 is 19 amino acids long. V lost 0 bases and J 1 base, leaving 22 bases between the germline ends. Germline lookup yields CDR1 MGHRA and CDR2 YSYEKL. The DNA for the CDR3 is TGCGCCAGCAGCCAAGATTTGGGGCGGTCGCAGGGGTCTTCCTACGAGCAGTACTTC. It is translated as CASSQDLGRSQGSSYEQYF.

The gene calls are TRBV10-2 and TRBJ2-7; no firm D call. The CDR3 length is 14 residues. Between the trimmed V and J ends, which lost 7 bases and 3 bases, there was a span of 16 bases. The germline V gene encodes CDR1 WSHSY and CDR2 SAAADI. The CDR3 DNA is TGCGCCAGCATGCCGGGCCCAAGGCTCTACGAGCAGTACTTC. Its protein is CASMPGPRLYEQYF.

The gene calls are TRBV5-4 and TRBJ2-5; 7 nucleotides line up with TRBD1. The germline V gene encodes CDR1 SGHNT and CDR2 YYREEE (reference sequence). The length of the CDR3 is 14 residues. Trimming cost V 3 bases and J 1 base; bases outside gene matches: 3. The CDR3 DNA is TGTGCCAGCAGCTCCGGGACAGTCCAAGAGACCCAGTACTTC. Residues: CASSSGTVQETQYF. Complete variable domain (other parts from reference TRBV5-4 and TRBJ2-5): ETGVTQSPTHLIKTRGQQVTLRCSSQSGHNTVSWYQQALGQGPQFIFQYYREEENGRGNFPPRFSGLQFPNYSSELNVNALELDDSALYLCASSSGTVQETQYFGPGTRLLVL.

J is TRBJ2-2 and V is TRBV19; weak D call: TRBD2 (6 bases). CDR3 length: 15 residues. Germline V lookup: CDR1 LNHDA, CDR2 SQIVND (reference sequence). V dropped 7 bases and J dropped 8 bases, with 20 bases sitting between them. CDR3 coding DNA: TGTGCCAGTACGGCGGCTAGCGCGTACGGAGGGGAGCTGTTTTTT. It is translated as CASTAASAYGGELFF.

The chain is built from TRBV6-1 and TRBJ2-7; TRBD2 matches at 7 bases. The CDR3 extends over 17 amino acids. Germline assignment: CDR1 MNHNS and CDR2 SASEGT. V lost 3 bases, J lost 4 bases, and 15 bases stayed unmatched. CDR3 amino acids: CASSDPQFGGSDYEQYF. Written as DNA, the CDR3 is TGTGCCAGCAGTGACCCCCAGTTCGGCGGGAGTGATTACGAGCAGTACTTC.

J is TRBJ2-3 and V is TRBV30, with D unresolved. Germline loops: CDR1 GTSNPN, CDR2 SVGIG (reference sequence). V shed 0 bases and J shed 0 bases, with 1 base lying between them. The CDR3 contains 12 residues. This CDR3 reads CAWSVSTDTQYF. In DNA form, the CDR3 reads TGTGCCTGGAGTGTTAGCACAGATACGCAGTATTTT.

This chain uses TRBV19 with TRBJ1-2; D is ambiguous. V shed 1 base and J shed 6 bases, with 12 bases lying between them. CDR3 length equals 14 residues. Germline V lookup: CDR1 LNHDA, CDR2 SQIVND (reference sequence). This CDR3 is CASSIAAPVDGYTF. CDR3 nucleotide sequence: TGTGCCAGTAGTATAGCGGCCCCGGTGGATGGCTACACCTTC. Full variable domain (rest looked up from reference TRBV19 and TRBJ1-2): DGGITQSPKYLFRKEGQNVTLSCEQNLNHDAMYWYRQDPGQGLRLIYYSQIVNDFQKGDIAEGYSVSREKKESFPLTVTSAQKNPTAFYLCASSIAAPVDGYTFGSGTRLTVV.

The rearrangement links TRBV21-1 to TRBJ2-6. TRBV21-1 has pseudogene status. The CDR3 loop spans 14 amino acids. The CDR3 reads CAPQRLSGANVLTF. For the CDR3, the DNA is TGTGCCCCCCAAAGGCTATCTGGGGCCAACGTCCTGACTTTC.

The V and J genes are TRBV6-1 and TRBJ2-1; 15 bases map to TRBD2. There are 18 residues in the CDR3. With V trimmed by 4 bases and J by 6 bases, 10 bases remained unmatched. CDR1 is MNHNS and CDR2 is SASEGT in the germline V gene. CDR3 region: CASSVRTSGRVMINEQFF. The CDR3, as DNA: TGTGCCAGCAGTGTTAGGACTAGCGGGAGGGTAATGATCAATGAGCAGTTCTTC.

The rearrangement uses TRBV5-4 and TRBJ2-1; 9 bases match TRBD2. Trimming took 1 base from V and 7 from J; bases not matched to a gene: 12. The germline CDR1 and CDR2 sequences are SGHNT and YYREEE (reference sequence). The CDR3 totals 17 residues. The CDR3 region has the DNA TGTGCCAGCAGCTTGCGCCGACTAGCGGATGGGAGGAATGAGCAGTTCTTC. It is translated as CASSLRRLADGRNEQFF.

V is TRBV6-1 and J is TRBJ2-3; 9 bases map to TRBD1. The CDR3 runs to 16 residues. Germline V gene lookup returns CDR1 MNHNS and CDR2 SASEGT. The ends lost 2 bases at V and 3 bases at J; junction bases unmatched: 6. CDR3 region: CASSELGQGKTDTQYF. CDR3 coding DNA: TGTGCCAGCAGTGAACTTGGACAGGGGAAAACAGATACGCAGTATTTT.

The chain combines TRBV27 with TRBJ2-2; 10 bases agree with TRBD2. Germline V gene sequence: CDR1 MNHEY, CDR2 SMNVEV (reference sequence). This CDR3 contains 15 residues. The junction had 5 bases not matched to a gene; V was cut back by 5 bases and J by 5 bases. The DNA for the CDR3 is TGTGCCAGCAGTAGCGGGAGGGCCTCTACCGGGGAGCTGTTTTTT. Residues: CASSSGRASTGELFF.

The V and J genes are TRBV15 and TRBJ1-5; D uncertain. Trimming pared 0 bases from V and 5 bases from J, leaving 14 bases between. From germline, CDR1 is LNHNV and CDR2 YYDKDF (reference sequence). CDR3 length: 16 amino acids. Here the CDR3 DNA reads TGTGCCACCAGCAGAGAAAACACGGACGGTTATCAGCCCCAGCATTTT. Its translation is CATSRENTDGYQPQHF.

The V gene is TRBV5-1, the J gene TRBJ2-5; TRBD1 might be the D (6 bases). V lost 4 bases and J lost 5, with 15 bases in between. Germline values: CDR1 SGHRS, CDR2 YFSETQ. This CDR3 spans 14 amino acids. CDR3 sequence reads: CASSPGHRLETQYF. The CDR3 nucleotides are TGCGCCAGCAGCCCGGGACACCGCCTGGAGACCCAGTACTTC.

V is TRBV9 and J is TRBJ2-7; no clear D. The germline V and J ends were trimmed by 0 bases and 4 bases, with 5 bases remaining between them. The germline V gene encodes CDR1 SGDLS and CDR2 YYNGEE. This CDR3 comprises 12 residues. CDR3 DNA sequence: TGTGCCAGCAGCGTAGATGGATACGAGCAGTACTTC. It yields the protein CASSVDGYEQYF.

The chain has TRBV6-5 and TRBJ1-4; 9 positions match TRBD1. Germline V gene data show CDR1 as MNHEY and CDR2 as SVGAGI. This CDR3 comprises 14 residues. The trim removed 5 bases at V and 8 bases at J, leaving 6 bases unmatched. The CDR3 sequence: CASSLGTGNEKLFF. The CDR3 DNA is TGTGCCAGCAGTCTTGGGACAGGGAACGAAAAACTGTTTTTT.